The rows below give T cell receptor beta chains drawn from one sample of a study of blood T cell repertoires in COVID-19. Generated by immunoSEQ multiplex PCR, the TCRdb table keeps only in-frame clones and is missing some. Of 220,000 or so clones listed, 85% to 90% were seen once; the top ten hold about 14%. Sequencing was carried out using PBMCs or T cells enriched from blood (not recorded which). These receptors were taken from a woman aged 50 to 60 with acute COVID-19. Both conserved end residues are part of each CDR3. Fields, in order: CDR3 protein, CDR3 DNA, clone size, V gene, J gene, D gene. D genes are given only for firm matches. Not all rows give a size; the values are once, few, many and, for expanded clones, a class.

CDR3: CASTFVGLSSGNTIYF; DNA: TGTGCCAGTACCTTCGTGGGGCTTTCATCTGGAAACACCATATATTTT; size: .; V: TRBV19; J: TRBJ1-3; D: .
CDR3: CASSQSTGGNTIYF; DNA: TGTGCCAGCAGCCAAAGTACAGGGGGAAACACCATATATTTT; size: .; V: TRBV3-1/TRBV3-2; J: TRBJ1-3; D: .
CDR3: CASSPDYEQFF; DNA: TGTGCCAGCAGTCCAGACTATGAGCAGTTCTTC; size: .; V: TRBV7-2; J: TRBJ2-1; D: .
CDR3: CASNPRAAEAFF; DNA: TGCGCCAGCAACCCCAGGGCAGCCGAAGCTTTCTTT; size: once; V: TRBV5-1; J: TRBJ1-1; D: .
CDR3: CASGASGTETQYF; DNA: TGTGCTAGTGGTGCCTCGGGTACGGAGACCCAGTACTTC; size: few; V: TRBV12-5; J: TRBJ2-5; D: .
CDR3: CSVPIMGLNEQFF; DNA: TGCAGCGTCCCGATAATGGGGCTCAATGAGCAGTTCTTC; size: .; V: TRBV29-1; J: TRBJ2-1; D: .
CDR3: CAWSVRGPYEQYF; DNA: TGTGCCTGGAGTGTAAGGGGGCCCTACGAGCAGTACTTC; size: .; V: TRBV30; J: TRBJ2-7; D: TRBD1
CDR3: CASKGPARYNEQFF; DNA: TGTGCCAGCAAGGGGCCAGCGCGATACAATGAGCAGTTCTTC; size: .; V: TRBV21-1; J: TRBJ2-1; D: .
CDR3: CASSHPGQSYQPQHF; DNA: TGCGCCAGCAGCCATCCGGGACAGTCCTATCAGCCCCAGCATTTT; size: .; V: TRBV4-1; J: TRBJ1-5; D: TRBD1
CDR3: CASSTAGTPVRNQPQHF; DNA: TGTGCCAGCAGTACCGCCGGGACTCCTGTAAGGAACCAGCCCCAGCATTTT; size: few; V: TRBV6-2/TRBV6-3; J: TRBJ1-5; D: .
CDR3: CASRETSGRGYEQYF; DNA: TGTGCCAGCAGGGAAACTAGCGGGAGGGGGTACGAGCAGTACTTC; size: .; V: TRBV28; J: TRBJ2-7; D: TRBD2
CDR3: CSVAGQVLGDGYTF; DNA: TGCAGCGTCGCAGGGCAGGTTTTAGGTGATGGCTACACCTTC; size: few; V: TRBV29-1; J: TRBJ1-2; D: .
CDR3: CASSKPKREGHETQYF; DNA: TGTGCCAGCAGCAAGCCTAAGCGGGAGGGCCATGAGACCCAGTACTTC; size: once; V: TRBV21-1; J: TRBJ2-5; D: .
CDR3: CASSYRPGDYEQYF; DNA: TGTGCCAGCAGTTACCGGCCGGGGGACTACGAGCAGTACTTC; size: .; V: TRBV6-5; J: TRBJ2-7; D: .
CDR3: CAISEGLAGGGEQFF; DNA: TGTGCCATCAGTGAGGGTCTAGCGGGAGGAGGTGAGCAGTTCTTC; size: few; V: TRBV10-3; J: TRBJ2-1; D: TRBD2
CDR3: CAWSLAAKNIQYF; DNA: TGTGCCTGGAGCCTAGCGGCCAAAAACATTCAGTACTTC; size: .; V: TRBV30; J: TRBJ2-4; D: .
CDR3: CASSPNSANQPQHF; DNA: TGTGCCAGCAGTCCCAATAGTGCCAATCAGCCCCAGCATTTT; size: .; V: TRBV3-1/TRBV3-2; J: TRBJ1-5; D: .
CDR3: CASQPAGAEAFF; DNA: TGTGCCAGCCAACCGGCAGGGGCCGAAGCTTTCTTT; size: .; V: TRBV18; J: TRBJ1-1; D: .
CDR3: CASSVGSSGSGETQYF; DNA: TGTGCCAGCAGCGTAGGCTCTAGCGGGAGCGGAGAGACCCAGTACTTC; size: .; V: TRBV9; J: TRBJ2-5; D: TRBD2
CDR3: CARGIRTSGYNEQFF; DNA: TGTGCCAGGGGGATTAGGACTAGCGGCTACAATGAGCAGTTCTTC; size: .; V: TRBV7-9; J: TRBJ2-1; D: TRBD2
CDR3: CASSPRWTNNEQFF; DNA: TGTGCCAGCTCACCTAGGTGGACTAACAATGAGCAGTTCTTC; size: .; V: TRBV18; J: TRBJ2-1; D: .
CDR3: CASSGPGLGGDTQYF; DNA: TGTGCCAGCAGCGGGCCGGGACTAGGGGGGGATACGCAGTATTTT; size: .; V: TRBV13; J: TRBJ2-3; D: TRBD2
CDR3: CASSGTGHGYTF; DNA: TGTGCCAGCAGCGGGACAGGGCATGGCTACACCTTC; size: .; V: TRBV28; J: TRBJ1-2; D: TRBD1
CDR3: CASSPRTTGDTQYF; DNA: TGTGCCAGCAGCCCACGGACTACGGGGGATACGCAGTATTTT; size: .; V: TRBV9; J: TRBJ2-3; D: .
CDR3: CSVVRVLEAFF; DNA: TGCAGCGTTGTACGGGTGTTGGAGGCTTTCTTT; size: .; V: TRBV29-1; J: TRBJ1-1; D: .
CDR3: CASSSTPTSGIIYEQYF; DNA: TGTGCCAGCAGTTCCACACCGACTAGCGGGATTATCTACGAGCAGTACTTC; size: .; V: TRBV27; J: TRBJ2-7; D: TRBD2
CDR3: CASSGRGYTDTQYF; DNA: TGTGCCAGCAGTGGGAGGGGGTACACAGATACGCAGTATTTT; size: .; V: TRBV6-6; J: TRBJ2-3; D: .
CDR3: CASSRRTSGSSYNEQFF; DNA: TGTGCCAGCAGCAGACGGACTAGCGGGAGCTCCTACAATGAGCAGTTCTTC; size: once; V: TRBV9; J: TRBJ2-1; D: TRBD2
CDR3: CASSRGRDNSPLHF; DNA: TGTGCCAGCAGCAGGGGACGTGATAATTCACCCCTCCACTTT; size: once; V: TRBV6-4; J: TRBJ1-6; D: .
CDR3: CASSLSGYSGNTIYF; DNA: TGTGCCAGCAGCCTGTCAGGGTACTCTGGAAACACCATATATTTT; size: .; V: TRBV7-6; J: TRBJ1-3; D: .
CDR3: CATSRDLEREQFF; DNA: TGTGCCACCAGCAGAGATCTAGAGAGGGAGCAGTTCTTC; size: .; V: TRBV15; J: TRBJ2-1; D: .
CDR3: CASAPTSGRFNEQFF; DNA: TGCGCCAGCGCTCCGACTAGCGGGAGGTTCAATGAGCAGTTCTTC; size: .; V: TRBV4-3; J: TRBJ2-1; D: TRBD2
CDR3: CASSETGNTGELFF; DNA: TGTGCCAGCAGTGAAACAGGGAACACCGGGGAGCTGTTTTTT; size: .; V: TRBV2; J: TRBJ2-2; D: .
CDR3: CASSRQAYEQYF; DNA: TGTGCCAGCAGCCGACAGGCCTACGAGCAGTACTTC; size: .; V: TRBV12-3/TRBV12-4; J: TRBJ2-7; D: .
CDR3: CASRSTGGLHF; DNA: TGTGCCAGCAGGTCTACAGGGGGACTCCACTTT; size: .; V: TRBV27; J: TRBJ1-6; D: TRBD1
CDR3: CASSQDGAGGSYEQYF; DNA: TGCGCCAGCAGCCAAGATGGGGCAGGGGGCTCCTACGAGCAGTACTTC; size: .; V: TRBV4-3; J: TRBJ2-7; D: TRBD1
CDR3: CASSRTGERKDSPLHF; DNA: TGTGCCAGCAGCCGAACCGGGGAGAGGAAGGATTCACCCCTCCACTTT; size: once; V: TRBV14; J: TRBJ1-6; D: .
CDR3: CARSDNYEQYF; DNA: TGTGCCAGAAGCGACAACTACGAGCAGTACTTC; size: .; V: TRBV5-3; J: TRBJ2-7; D: .
CDR3: CASSQSDTEAFF; DNA: TGCGCCAGCAGCCAATCCGACACTGAAGCTTTCTTT; size: few; V: TRBV4-3; J: TRBJ1-1; D: .
CDR3: CASRRLAGAPGELFF; DNA: TGTGCCAGCAGGAGACTAGCGGGAGCCCCCGGGGAGCTGTTTTTT; size: .; V: TRBV7-2; J: TRBJ2-2; D: TRBD2
CDR3: CASSLVRREKLFF; DNA: TGTGCCAGCAGTTTAGTCCGGCGGGAAAAACTGTTTTTT; size: once; V: TRBV28; J: TRBJ1-4; D: .
CDR3: CSVGDNTDTQYF; DNA: TGCAGCGTAGGGGACAACACAGATACGCAGTATTTT; size: .; V: TRBV29-1; J: TRBJ2-3; D: .
CDR3: CASSDGAGQENTEAFF; DNA: TGTGCCAGCAGTGACGGGGCAGGTCAAGAAAACACTGAAGCTTTCTTT; size: .; V: TRBV6-4; J: TRBJ1-1; D: .
CDR3: CASSVPGGQQQETQYF; DNA: TGTGCCAGCAGTGTCCCCGGGGGACAGCAACAAGAGACCCAGTACTTC; size: .; V: TRBV28; J: TRBJ2-5; D: .
CDR3: CASSPTSYYRYF; DNA: TGTGCCAGCAGCCCGACTAGTTATTATCGGTATTTT; size: few; V: TRBV14; J: TRBJ2-3; D: .
CDR3: CSVVSGRFPDTQYF; DNA: TGCAGCGTTGTCAGCGGGAGGTTTCCAGATACGCAGTATTTT; size: .; V: TRBV29-1; J: TRBJ2-3; D: TRBD2
CDR3: CASSPADRGYEQYF; DNA: TGTGCCAGTAGTCCAGCCGACAGGGGCTACGAGCAGTACTTC; size: .; V: TRBV19; J: TRBJ2-7; D: TRBD1
CDR3: CASSSSGSINEQFF; DNA: TGTGCCAGCAGTTCTAGCGGGAGCATCAATGAGCAGTTCTTC; size: .; V: TRBV7-3; J: TRBJ2-1; D: TRBD2
CDR3: CASSPPAGGSLHF; DNA: TGTGCCAGCAGTCCTCCGGCGGGGGGTTCCCTCCACTTT; size: few; V: TRBV28; J: TRBJ1-6; D: .
CDR3: CASSPTAPFRYTF; DNA: TGTGCCAGCAGTCCGACAGCCCCTTTCCGATACACCTTC; size: .; V: TRBV12-3/TRBV12-4; J: TRBJ1-2; D: .
CDR3: CASSIERDGISDTQYF; DNA: TGTGCCAGTAGTATAGAGCGCGACGGGATTTCAGATACGCAGTATTTT; size: .; V: TRBV19; J: TRBJ2-3; D: .
CDR3: CATSRAGTGNTEAFF; DNA: TGTGCCACCAGCAGAGCCGGGACAGGGAACACTGAAGCTTTCTTT; size: .; V: TRBV15; J: TRBJ1-1; D: TRBD1